The 3 T cell receptor beta chains listed next were all sequenced from one sample in a study of cytomegalovirus exposure and HLA in healthy donors. 60 Vbeta and 13 Jbeta primers were used in PCR. Data came from immunoSEQ multiplex PCR; TCRdb stores just in-frame clones and leaves some out. The sample shows some 150,000 clones, roughly three quarters of them seen only once. The sequencing input was PBMCs. These receptors were collected from a woman aged 45-60 years in good health and CMV-seronegative.

J is TRBJ1-4 and V is TRBV6-1; no definite D call. Germline V gene data show CDR1 as MNHNS and CDR2 as SASEGT. Deletions cut 2 bases from V and 1 base from J, with 11 bases between. The CDR3 is 16 amino acids. In DNA, the CDR3 is TGTGCCAGCAGTGAATTGGGAGGGATAACTAATGAAAAACTGTTTTTT. Its protein is CASSELGGITNEKLFF.

The chain employs TRBV9 and TRBJ2-1; 9 nucleotides match TRBD1. The length of the CDR3 is 14 residues. Germline lookup yields CDR1 SGDLS and CDR2 YYNGEE. V lost 3 bases and J lost 6; bases outside the gene matches: 4. The CDR3 loop reads CASSGPGQGNEQFF. In DNA form, the CDR3 reads TGTGCCAGCAGCGGACCGGGACAGGGCAATGAGCAGTTCTTC.

The CDR3 DNA is TGTGCCAGCAGCTTGACTAGCAATTACGGCGAGCAGTACTTC. Protein product: CASSLTSNYGEQYF. The chain uses TRBV5-4 and TRBJ2-7; tentative D call: TRBD2 (6 bases). The CDR3 runs 14 residues. Germline V lookup: CDR1 SGHNT, CDR2 YYREEE (reference sequence). The germline V and J ends were trimmed by 1 base and 6 bases, with 14 bases remaining between them.